This passage covers 8 T cell receptor beta chains from one sample sequenced in a study of blood T cell repertoires in COVID-19. This table comes from immunoSEQ multiplex PCR, and its TCRdb copy is limited to in-frame clones, with some not included. The data show approximately 250,000 clones, 75% to 90% seen once. The specimen sequenced was PBMCs or T cells enriched from blood (not recorded which). The receptor set was obtained from a woman under 40 with acute COVID-19.

This chain uses TRBV6-5 with TRBJ2-3, with D perhaps matching TRBD2 (5 bases). Germline loops: CDR1 MNHEY, CDR2 SVGAGI. V lost 4 bases to trimming and J lost 1 base, with 6 bases between them. CDR3 length: 13 amino acids. CDR3 in DNA: TGTGCCAGCAGTTCCGGGGGCACAGATACGCAGTATTTT. It is translated as CASSSGGTDTQYF.

The rearrangement uses TRBV12-3 or TRBV12-4 and TRBJ1-2, with a possible D match to TRBD1 (5 bases). The CDR3 covers 13 residues. V lost 1 base, J lost 4 bases, and 7 bases lay in between. The CDR3 spells CASSLEGPYGYTF. For the CDR3, the DNA is TGTGCCAGCAGTTTAGAGGGGCCCTATGGCTACACCTTC.

The table lists this clone with a few counts. This chain links TRBV5-5 with TRBJ1-5, with D possibly being TRBD1 (5 bases). V shed 3 bases and J shed 1 base, with 8 bases lying between them. CDR3 length: 14 residues. Germline CDR1 SGHKS, CDR2 YYEKEE (reference sequence). CDR3 region: CASSWTNSNQPQHF. CDR3 bases: TGTGCCAGCAGCTGGACAAACAGCAATCAGCCCCAGCATTTT.

This clone was seen a few times. The chain carries TRBV5-1 and TRBJ2-7; 12 nucleotides align to TRBD1. Germline values: CDR1 SGHRS, CDR2 YFSETQ. The CDR3 is made up of 14 amino acids. V was pared by 4 bases and J by 6 bases, with 5 bases of the junction left unmatched. CDR3 protein: CASSPGQGAGEQYF. The CDR3, as DNA: TGCGCCAGCAGCCCGGGACAGGGGGCGGGCGAGCAGTACTTC.

The rearrangement joins TRBV7-3 to TRBJ2-4, with 10 bases matching TRBD2. The germline V gene encodes CDR1 SGHTA and CDR2 FQGTGA. The junction had 11 bases not matched to a gene; V was cut back by 2 bases and J by 1 base. The CDR3 spans 19 residues. CDR3 DNA: TGTGCCAGCAGCTTAGGTGGCAGCCTACTAGCGGGGGCCAAAAACATTCAGTACTTC. Residues: CASSLGGSLLAGAKNIQYF.

The V gene is TRBV3-1 (or the pseudogene TRBV3-2), the J gene TRBJ2-1; 14 bases match TRBD2. This CDR3 spans 17 amino acids. Germline lookup yields CDR1 LGHDT and CDR2 YNNKEL (reference sequence). J was trimmed by 5 bases and V by 4 bases; bases with no gene match: 7. The CDR3 is CASSLTGLAGANNEQFF. CDR3 DNA: TGTGCCAGCAGCCTAACGGGACTAGCGGGAGCCAACAATGAGCAGTTCTTC.

The chain uses TRBV24-1 and TRBJ2-1; TRBD2 aligns across 11 bases. From germline, CDR1 is KGHDR and CDR2 SFDVKD. Germline trimming cut 7 bases from V and 2 bases from J; bases unmatched to any gene: 3. The CDR3 runs 15 residues. The CDR3 region has the DNA TGTGCCACCAGCTCACTAGCGGGAGCCTACAATGAGCAGTTCTTC. It encodes CATSSLAGAYNEQFF.

This chain joins TRBV2 and TRBJ2-7; 12 bases agree with TRBD1. Germline CDR1 is SNHLY and CDR2 is FYNNEI. J gave up 6 bases and V 3 bases, and 6 bases lay outside the gene matches. This CDR3 has 15 amino acids. CDR3 in amino acids: CASSDLGQGASEQYF. In DNA form, the CDR3 reads TGTGCCAGCAGTGATTTGGGACAGGGGGCTTCCGAGCAGTACTTC.